These 23 T cell receptor beta chains originate from one sample sequenced in a study of neurological immune-mediated disorders. TCRdb analysed the 5' RACE reads with MiXCR anew, one entry per CDR3 protein. The table lists under 50,000 distinct CDR3 sequences, roughly 25% of them singletons, with around 23% in the top ten. What was sequenced was PBMCs. The receptors originated from a woman aged 65 to 85 in good health.

This clonotype appeared many times. The chain uses TRBV5-1 and TRBJ2-7; perhaps TRBD1 as D (6 bases). The germline V gene encodes CDR1 SGHRS and CDR2 YFSETQ. This CDR3 is 13 amino acids long. V shed 4 bases and J shed 2 bases, with 10 bases lying between them. Written as DNA, the CDR3 is TGCGCCAGCAGCGTGACAGGCACCTACGAGCAGTACTTC. It codes for CASSVTGTYEQYF.

In its sample, this clonotype was seen a few times. The V call is TRBV12-3 or TRBV12-4, the J call TRBJ1-6; the D gene is possibly TRBD1 (6 bases). V lost 8 bases and J lost 8, with 13 bases in between. The CDR3 extends over 13 amino acids. The CDR3 loop is CASRAGVDSPLHF. The CDR3, as DNA: TGTGCCAGCCGTGCAGGGGTAGATTCACCCCTCCACTTT.

This clonotype was found a few times. The chain links TRBV7-9 to TRBJ2-1; 9 nucleotides match TRBD1. CDR1 SEHNR and CDR2 FQNEAQ come from the germline V gene (reference sequence). After removal of 2 bases from V and 6 bases from J, the junction contained 5 bases not matched to a gene. This CDR3 spans 15 amino acids. Written as DNA, the CDR3 is TGTGCCAGCAGCTTAACGGGACAGGGATCCAATGAGCAGTTCTTC. The encoded protein is CASSLTGQGSNEQFF.

This clonotype appeared a single time. The chain couples TRBV28 to TRBJ2-7; no clear D gene. Germline values: CDR1 MDHEN, CDR2 SYDVKM. Trimming removed 5 bases from V and 3 bases from J, with 14 bases in between. The CDR3 has 14 amino acids. Written as DNA, the CDR3 is TGTGCCAGCAGTAGGACCGTCAGAAGCTACGAGCAGTACTTC. This codes for CASSRTVRSYEQYF.

This clonotype was counted many times. V and J are TRBV6-2 or TRBV6-3 and TRBJ2-3; tentatively, D is TRBD2 (6 bases). This CDR3 is built from 11 residues. V lost 5 bases and J lost 9, with 9 bases in between. Germline V gives CDR1 MNHEY, CDR2 SVGEGT. The CDR3 DNA sequence: TGTGCCAGCAGTATCGGGAGCACGCAGTATTTT. Translating gives CASSIGSTQYF.

This clonotype showed up many times. V is TRBV9 and J is TRBJ2-2; D possibly uses TRBD1 or TRBD2 (5 bases each). V was trimmed by 3 bases and J by 0 bases, leaving 15 bases between them. Germline CDR1 SGDLS, CDR2 YYNGEE. This CDR3 spans 17 amino acids. The CDR3 region is CASSAPRGRANTGELFF. The CDR3 nucleotides read TGTGCCAGCAGCGCCCCTCGGGGCCGGGCGAACACCGGGGAGCTGTTTTTT.

This clonotype was picked up many times. The chain couples TRBV12-3 or TRBV12-4 to TRBJ1-2, with D maybe TRBD1 (5 bases). The germline V and J ends were trimmed by 8 bases and 4 bases, with 17 bases remaining between them. The CDR3 has 14 residues. The CDR3 region is CASSYDGRGYGYTF. CDR3 DNA: TGTGCCAGCTCCTACGATGGAAGGGGCTATGGCTACACCTTC.

Details on this clonotype: A much larger clone differs by one base, so this may be a read error. CDR3 nucleotides: TGTGCCAGCAGCCTCCATAAACAAGAGACCCAGTACTTC. Protein product: CASSLHKQETQYF. The V call is TRBV2, the J call TRBJ2-5; D is undetermined. V lost 6 bases and J 2 bases, leaving 10 bases between the germline ends. The CDR3 covers 13 residues. Germline V gene sequence: CDR1 SNHLY, CDR2 FYNNEI.

In this sample, this clonotype turned up many times. The V call is TRBV6-5, the J call TRBJ2-7, with D perhaps matching TRBD1 (6 bases). CDR1 and CDR2 from the germline V gene are MNHEY and SVGAGI. This CDR3 is 12 amino acids long. Trimming left V 7 bases short and J 3 bases short, with 10 bases between. CDR3 in amino acids: CASTGERYEQYF. The CDR3 nucleotides read TGTGCCAGCACAGGGGAACGCTACGAGCAGTACTTC.

This clonotype showed up many times. V is TRBV4-3 and J is TRBJ2-7; the D is unclear. Trimming shortened V by 0 bases and J by 5 bases, and 8 bases separated the two germline ends. The germline CDR1 and CDR2 sequences are LGHNA and YSLEER. The CDR3 sequence is 13 residues long. Here the CDR3 reads CASSQDRAHEQYF. CDR3 nucleotide sequence: TGCGCCAGCAGCCAAGATAGGGCCCACGAGCAGTACTTC.

This clonotype was observed at least ten times. The chain has TRBV7-2 and TRBJ1-4; tentative D call: TRBD1 (5 bases). The V end was cut by 1 base, the J end by 0 bases, with 9 bases between. Germline CDR1 is SGHTA and CDR2 is FQGNSA. The CDR3 sequence is 16 residues long. CDR3 residues: CASSLEGTATNEKLFF. CDR3 nucleotides: TGTGCCAGCAGCTTAGAGGGGACGGCAACTAATGAAAAACTGTTTTTT.

This clonotype was detected many times. The CDR3 DNA reads TGCGCCAGCAGTGAACCGGCCTCCTACGAGCAGTACTTC. It encodes CASSEPASYEQYF. This chain links TRBV5-1 with TRBJ2-7, with D unresolved. Per germline, CDR1 SGHRS and CDR2 YFSETQ. Trimming left V 5 bases short and J 0 bases short, with 9 bases between. This CDR3 contains 13 residues.

The chain joins TRBV12-3 or TRBV12-4 to TRBJ2-3; TRBD2 matches 10 bases. With V trimmed by 4 bases and J by 2 bases, 6 bases remained unmatched. The CDR3 spans 16 residues. This CDR3 reads CASSWSGGGSTDTQYF. The CDR3 region has the DNA TGTGCCAGCAGTTGGAGCGGGGGGGGCTCCACAGATACGCAGTATTTT.

Concerning this clonotype itself: The CDR3 does not end in the conserved phenylalanine or tryptophan, so this is likely a read error. The chain combines TRBV12-5 with TRBJ2-5, with a weak D call TRBD2 (7 bases). Germline CDR1 reads LGHNT; CDR2 reads FRNRAP. With 2 bases removed from V and 5 bases from J, the gap between germline ends came to 15 bases. The CDR3 extends over 15 amino acids. CDR3 nucleotides: TGTGCTAGTGGTTTGCCGGGGGGCGCAAAGGAGACCCAGTACCTC. Its translation: CASGLPGGAKETQYL.

In its sample, this clonotype was seen a few times. The V and J genes are TRBV5-1 and TRBJ1-6; 7 bases match TRBD1. The CDR3 has 16 amino acids. V shed 6 bases and J 7 bases; nucleotides not matched to a gene: 13. Germline CDR1 is SGHRS and CDR2 is YFSETQ. CDR3 sequence: CASTPGQPGPNSPLHF. For the CDR3, the DNA is TGCGCCAGCACCCCGGGACAGCCGGGGCCGAATTCACCCCTCCACTTT. The complete variable domain, with remaining parts taken from reference TRBV5-1 and TRBJ1-6, reads KAGVTQTPRYLIKTRGQQVTLSCSPISGHRSVSWYQQTPGQGLQFLFEYFSETQRNKGNFPGRFSGRQFSNSRSEMNVSTLELGDSALYLCASTPGQPGPNSPLHFGNGTRLTVT.

This clonotype was counted at least ten times. The chain joins TRBV7-2 to TRBJ2-1, with 9 positions matching TRBD2. The germline V gene has CDR1 SGHTA and CDR2 FQGNSA. J lost 3 bases, V lost 5 bases, and 5 bases had no gene match. The CDR3 spans 15 residues. The CDR3 here is CASSPIAGVYNEQFF. The DNA of the CDR3 is TGTGCCAGCAGCCCCATAGCGGGAGTCTACAATGAGCAGTTCTTC.

A remark on this clonotype: This may stem from a read error, because a much larger clone lies one nucleotide away. V is TRBV10-3 and J is TRBJ2-3; a weak D match, TRBD1 (6 bases). In germline, CDR1 is ENHRY, CDR2 SYGVKD. CDR3 size: 14 residues. V lost 7 bases, J lost 2 bases, and 13 bases lay in between. The CDR3 bases are TGTGCCATCACCAGTGACAGGAACACAGATACGCAGTATTTT. It encodes CAITSDRNTDTQYF.

This clonotype was counted ten times or more. The CDR3 DNA reads TGCGCCAGCAGCCCCCCGGGGTCCTACGAGCAGTACTTC. Translated: CASSPPGSYEQYF. This chain links TRBV5-1 with TRBJ2-7; D may be TRBD2 (5 bases). V was cut by 4 bases and J by 1 base, with 9 bases left in between. Germline CDR1 SGHRS, CDR2 YFSETQ. This CDR3 comprises 13 residues.

This clonotype was recorded many times. This chain connects TRBV20-1 to TRBJ2-5; TRBD1 aligns across 10 bases. Trimming cost V 6 bases and J 2 bases; bases outside gene matches: 3. Looked up from germline, CDR1 is DFQATT and CDR2 is SNEGSKA (reference sequence). The CDR3 consists of 13 residues. Here the CDR3 reads CSASDRGQETQYF. As DNA, the CDR3 is TGCAGTGCGTCGGACAGGGGGCAAGAGACCCAGTACTTC.

This clonotype was recorded at least ten times. The V call is TRBV6-6, the J call TRBJ1-6, with TRBD1 identical over 8 bases. This CDR3 contains 16 residues. V lost 6 bases, J lost 6 bases, and 10 bases stayed unmatched. CDR1 and CDR2 from the germline V gene are MNHNY and SVGAGI (reference sequence). The CDR3 sequence is CASSHVRTGLNSPLHF. CDR3 coding DNA: TGTGCCAGCAGCCACGTTCGGACAGGGCTTAATTCACCCCTCCACTTT.

The sample holds many counts of this clonotype. The chain couples TRBV18 to TRBJ2-5; D gene unclear. CDR3 length: 14 amino acids. Germline CDR1 and CDR2: KGHSH and LQKENI. Between the trimmed V and J ends, which lost 5 bases and 1 base, there was a span of 11 bases. This chain's CDR3 is CASSIGPSQETQYF. The CDR3 nucleotides read TGTGCCAGCTCAATAGGTCCATCCCAAGAGACCCAGTACTTC.

The chain has TRBV6-1 and TRBJ2-1; D is perhaps TRBD2 (5 bases). The V end was cut by 6 bases, the J end by 3 bases, with 15 bases between. The V gene's germline CDR1 is MNHNS and CDR2 SASEGT. This CDR3 is built from 15 residues. CDR3: CASRKDLLFYNEQFF. In DNA form, the CDR3 reads TGTGCCAGCAGGAAGGACTTACTATTCTACAATGAGCAGTTCTTC.

This chain joins TRBV6-5 and TRBJ2-5; 7 bases are a match to TRBD1. CDR1 and CDR2 from the germline V gene are MNHEY and SVGAGI. The CDR3 runs 16 residues. The ends lost 2 bases at V and 3 bases at J; junction bases unmatched: 9. CDR3 region: CASSYAYGTEEETQYF. In nucleotides, the CDR3 is TGTGCCAGCAGTTACGCGTACGGGACAGAAGAAGAGACCCAGTACTTC.